Following are 18 T cell receptor beta chains from one sample sequenced in a study of shared clonotypes between healthy human individuals. Method: immunoSEQ multiplex PCR; TCRdb's copy keeps in-frame clones and lacks some. This sample carries fewer than 3 million clones, roughly 92% of them seen once, and the ten largest clones take about 0.41%. The sample taken for sequencing was naive CD4+ T cells from PBMCs. Documented subset: CD45RA+ positively selected. Receptors originate from a young man in good health. Some clones in this sample may be carry-over from other donors' samples.

This CDR3 is CASSPTQGGSTNEQFF. The CDR3, as DNA: TGCGCCAGCAGCCCGACACAGGGGGGATCTACGAATGAGCAGTTCTTC. The rearrangement uses TRBV5-1 and TRBJ2-1; 8 positions agree with TRBD1. Germline CDR1 reads SGHRS; CDR2 reads YFSETQ. Losses at the gene ends were 4 bases for V and 7 bases for J; bases not matched to a gene: 13. CDR3 length equals 16 residues.

As regards this clone: Other DNA sequences within the sample encode an identical CDR3. The chain employs TRBV5-1 and TRBJ2-3; either TRBD1 or TRBD2 may fit D (5 bases each). V lost 4 bases and J 0 bases, leaving 6 bases between the germline ends. CDR3 length equals 13 residues. The germline gives CDR1 SGHRS, CDR2 YFSETQ. CDR3 protein: CASSRDSTDTQYF. The DNA of the CDR3 is TGCGCCAGCAGCCGGGACAGCACAGATACGCAGTATTTT.

This chain connects TRBV28 to TRBJ2-7, with TRBD2 matching 8 bases. The length of the CDR3 is 14 residues. Germline CDR1 reads MDHEN; CDR2 reads SYDVKM. V dropped 2 bases and J dropped 5; count of bases not matched to a gene: 5. In DNA, the CDR3 is TGTGCCAGCAGTTTACCCGGTAGCGGGAACGAGCAGTACTTC. Residues: CASSLPGSGNEQYF.

Points on this clone: This same CDR3 is encoded by further DNA sequences in the sample. The J gene is TRBJ2-3, the V gene TRBV4-3; 12 nucleotides agree with TRBD2. CDR1 is LGHNA and CDR2 is YSLEER in the germline V gene. J lost 9 bases, V lost 1 base, and 2 bases had no gene match. This CDR3 spans 14 amino acids. The chain's CDR3 is CASSQGTSGTTQYF. CDR3 DNA: TGCGCCAGCAGCCAAGGGACTAGCGGGACCACGCAGTATTTT.

This chain joins TRBV7-9 and TRBJ1-1; 8 nucleotides agree with TRBD1. The V segment lost 5 bases and the J segment 0 bases; nucleotides outside the gene matches: 5. This CDR3 region has 15 residues. CDR1 is SEHNR and CDR2 is FQNEAQ in the germline V gene (reference sequence). The CDR3 loop reads CASSTRQGMNTEAFF. The CDR3 DNA is TGTGCCAGCAGCACAAGACAGGGGATGAACACTGAAGCTTTCTTT.

This clone was found once. This sequence joins TRBV6-5 and TRBJ2-7; the match to TRBD1 covers 7 bases. Germline CDR1 reads MNHEY; CDR2 reads SVGAGI. This CDR3 is 14 amino acids long. Trimming at V came to 3 bases and at J to 6 bases, leaving 8 bases not matched to a gene. The CDR3 protein is CASSYGRQGSEQYF. CDR3 nucleotides: TGTGCCAGCAGTTATGGCCGACAGGGCTCCGAGCAGTACTTC.

The CDR3 is CASSFSGSSDTQYF. CDR3 bases: TGTGCCAGCAGCTTTAGTGGGAGTTCGGATACGCAGTATTTT. The gene calls are TRBV7-3 and TRBJ2-3; a possible D gene is TRBD2 (5 bases). Trimming took off 3 bases at V and 6 bases at J, with 13 bases between the two ends. Germline CDR1 SGHTA, CDR2 FQGTGA. The CDR3 has 14 residues. The full variable domain, its missing parts supplied by reference TRBV7-3 and TRBJ2-3, is GAGVSQTPSNKVTEKGKYVELRCDPISGHTALYWYRQSLGQGPEFLIYFQGTGAADDSGLPNDRFFAVRPEGSVSTLKIQRTERGDSAVYLCASSFSGSSDTQYFGPGTRLTVL.

The chain is built from TRBV5-1 and TRBJ2-1; 7 nucleotides line up with TRBD2. This CDR3 is 15 amino acids long. CDR1 and CDR2 from the germline V gene are SGHRS and YFSETQ. J was trimmed by 2 bases and V by 3 bases; bases with no gene match: 5. The CDR3 DNA is TGCGCCAGCAGCTACCTAGCGGACCCCTACAATGAGCAGTTCTTC. This encodes CASSYLADPYNEQFF.

This chain uses TRBV5-1 with TRBJ1-4; perhaps TRBD1 as D (5 bases). The germline V gene has CDR1 SGHRS and CDR2 YFSETQ. CDR3 length: 17 amino acids. Trimming removed 0 bases from V and 6 bases from J, with 18 bases in between. The CDR3 nucleotides are TGCGCCAGCAGCTTGGGCCCTCAGACAGCCAGCGATGAAAAACTGTTTTTT. It yields the protein CASSLGPQTASDEKLFF.

V and J are TRBV28 and TRBJ2-5; the D gene is possibly TRBD1 (5 bases). Deletions cut 10 bases from V and 1 base from J, with 16 bases between. CDR1 is MDHEN and CDR2 is SYDVKM in the germline V gene. The CDR3 is 14 residues long. CDR3 in DNA: TGTGCCACCAGACTCTCAGGGTCCCAAGAGACCCAGTACTTC. This gives the protein CATRLSGSQETQYF.

The rearrangement uses TRBV5-4 and TRBJ1-1; D is possibly TRBD1 (5 bases). CDR3 length equals 16 residues. CDR1 and CDR2 from the germline V gene are SGHNT and YYREEE (reference sequence). Trimming removed 0 bases at V and 2 bases at J, with 14 bases between. CDR3 protein: CASSLAPAGLNTEAFF. CDR3 nucleotides: TGTGCCAGCAGCTTGGCCCCGGCAGGGTTAAACACTGAAGCTTTCTTT. The full variable domain, with the rest looked up from reference TRBV5-4 and TRBJ1-1, is ETGVTQSPTHLIKTRGQQVTLRCSSQSGHNTVSWYQQALGQGPQFIFQYYREEENGRGNFPPRFSGLQFPNYSSELNVNALELDDSALYLCASSLAPAGLNTEAFFGQGTRLTVV.

The chain is built from TRBV29-1 and TRBJ1-1; D gene ambiguous. The CDR3 has 13 amino acids. Germline CDR1 SQVTM, CDR2 ANQGSEA. V was clipped by 7 bases and J by 3 bases, with 15 bases between them. CDR3 nucleotide sequence: TGCAGCGCAGCGCCCCTTTGGGACACTGAAGCTTTCTTT. Encoded protein: CSAAPLWDTEAFF.

The chain combines TRBV11-2 with TRBJ2-2, with 7 positions matching TRBD2. Germline CDR1 is SGHAT and CDR2 is FQNNGV. The ends lost 5 bases at V and 0 bases at J; junction bases unmatched: 6. The CDR3 covers 16 residues. The CDR3, as DNA: TGTGCCAGCAGCCGGGAGGCGGGATCGAACACCGGGGAGCTGTTTTTT. It is translated as CASSREAGSNTGELFF. The variable domain in full, completed from reference TRBV11-2 and TRBJ2-2, reads EAGVAQSPRYKIIEKRQSVAFWCNPISGHATLYWYQQILGQGPKLLIQFQNNGVVDDSQLPKDRFSAERLKGVDSTLKIQPAKLEDSAVYLCASSREAGSNTGELFFGEGSRLTVL.

V and J are TRBV27 and TRBJ2-3, with D perhaps matching TRBD2 (6 bases). V dropped 5 bases and J dropped 5 bases, with 20 bases sitting between them. Looked up from germline, CDR1 is MNHEY and CDR2 is SMNVEV (reference sequence). CDR3 length: 16 amino acids. The CDR3 DNA follows: TGTGCCAGCAGTGACCCTAGACTAGGGAAGGGAGATACGCAGTATTTT. Amino acids: CASSDPRLGKGDTQYF.

The genes are TRBV29-1 and TRBJ1-1, with a tentative D call TRBD1 (5 bases). This CDR3 has 11 residues. V shed 4 bases and J shed 10 bases, with 13 bases lying between them. The germline CDR1 and CDR2 sequences are SQVTM and ANQGSEA. CDR3 sequence (DNA): TGCAGCGTTGTTATGGGCGGGGGAGCTTTCTTT. Translated, it gives CSVVMGGGAFF.

The rearrangement links TRBV27 to TRBJ1-1; TRBD1 is a possible D gene (5 bases). The CDR3 loop spans 15 amino acids. Germline assignment: CDR1 MNHEY and CDR2 SMNVEV (reference sequence). Between the trimmed V and J ends, which lost 5 bases and 1 base, there was a span of 14 bases. CDR3 protein: CASSPRGTQNTEAFF. In nucleotides, the CDR3 is TGTGCCAGCAGTCCCCGGGGGACTCAGAACACTGAAGCTTTCTTT.

The chain combines TRBV6-5 with TRBJ1-3, with D unresolved. The CDR3 has 13 residues. V was clipped by 5 bases and J by 5 bases, with 10 bases between them. Per germline, CDR1 MNHEY and CDR2 SVGAGI. Written as DNA, the CDR3 is TGTGCCAGCAGTCCCGGTGACCGAAACACCATATATTTT. This codes for CASSPGDRNTIYF.

The gene calls are TRBV30 and TRBJ2-3; 10 bases are shared with TRBD1. CDR1 GTSNPN and CDR2 SVGIG come from the germline V gene (reference sequence). The trim removed 7 bases at V and 5 bases at J, leaving 9 bases unmatched. The length of the CDR3 is 14 residues. The DNA of the CDR3 is TGTGCCTTGACCCGGGACAGGGGTTTAGATACGCAGTATTTT. Protein sequence: CALTRDRGLDTQYF.